Below, one TCR beta chain is given with its context. The data were produced by immunoSEQ multiplex PCR, yet TCRdb's version contains in-frame clones alone and is incomplete. Here the sample spans approximately 220,000 clones, approximately 90% being singletons. This record belongs to a study of blood T cell repertoires in COVID-19. Looked up from germline, CDR1 is SEHNR and CDR2 is FQNEAQ (reference sequence). Trimming shortened V by 0 bases and J by 7 bases, and 6 bases separated the two germline ends. This CDR3 has 12 residues. Sequenced input: PBMCs or T cells enriched from blood (not recorded which). This TCR was recovered from a man aged 25-40 years who had recovered from COVID-19. This chain connects TRBV7-9 to TRBJ1-1; D is ambiguous. CDR3 sequence reads: CASSLASGEAFF. The CDR3 nucleotides are TGTGCCAGCAGCTTAGCGAGTGGTGAAGCTTTCTTT.